The clone carrying this T cell receptor (beta chain) was picked up a small number of times. The sample contains more than one DNA sequence encoding this CDR3. This entry belongs to a study of blood T cell repertoires in COVID-19. From germline, CDR1 is LNHDA and CDR2 SQIVND (reference sequence). V dropped 6 bases and J dropped 0 bases, with 12 bases sitting between them. There are 15 residues in the CDR3. Method: immunoSEQ multiplex PCR; TCRdb's copy keeps in-frame clones and lacks some. The sample includes approximately 65,000 clones, approximately 78% of them seen just once. The sequence came from a woman between 40 and 55 years old with acute COVID-19. Sequencing was performed on PBMCs or T cells enriched from blood (not recorded which). The chain combines TRBV19 with TRBJ2-1, with D tentatively TRBD1 (6 bases). CDR3 DNA sequence: TGTGCCAGTAGCCCTGACAGGAGCTCCTACAATGAGCAGTTCTTC. Amino acid sequence: CASSPDRSSYNEQFF.